A selection of T cell receptor beta chains follows, all from one sample in a study of blood T cell repertoires in COVID-19. Profiled with immunoSEQ multiplex PCR; TCRdb holds only in-frame clones, not every one. The sample has about 290,000 clones, around 85% seen once. The sequencing input was peripheral blood. These receptors were taken from a woman in her 50s with active or convalescent COVID-19. CDR3s include the opening cysteine and the closing phenylalanine or tryptophan. Part of the rows lack a size; the others show once, few, many or a class for expanded clones.

size,V,J,length,CDR3
NA,TRBV5-1,TRBJ1-1,14,CASSGWEMNTEAFF
once,TRBV29-1,TRBJ1-1,13,CSGKGAANTEAFF
NA,TRBV2,TRBJ2-5,14,CASTGGLAVETQYF
NA,TRBV11-2,TRBJ2-7,15,CASSLGPSAGYEQYF
NA,TRBV2,TRBJ1-5,15,CASSGQGAGNQPQHF
NA,TRBV1,TRBJ2-1,18,CTSSPRWVAGGLYNEQFF
NA,TRBV2,TRBJ1-3,15,CASSDRTGAGNTIYF
NA,TRBV18,TRBJ2-5,15,CASSPYGGSQETQYF
NA,TRBV5-1,TRBJ2-5,12,CASSQNQETQYF
NA,TRBV27,TRBJ1-5,13,CASSPIGNQPQHF
NA,TRBV5-4,TRBJ2-3,17,CASSLDLQGTSTDTQYF
NA,TRBV3-1/TRBV3-2,TRBJ1-1,13,CASSQGGGLEAFF
NA,TRBV5-6,TRBJ1-1,15,CASSLGGTANTEAFF